These 21 T cell receptor beta chains share one sample of origin, sequenced in a study of neurological immune-mediated disorders. TCRdb independently ran MiXCR on the 5' RACE reads; one entry per CDR3 protein. The sample lists about 35,000 distinct CDR3 sequences, 3.8% seen once, with roughly 2.2% in the top ten. Material for sequencing was PBMCs. These receptors were taken from a man aged 25 to 40 with multiple sclerosis.

This clonotype was recorded many times. A read error may account for a junction end that differs from germline. This chain connects TRBV7-7 to TRBJ2-3; D ambiguous. Per germline, CDR1 SSHAT and CDR2 FNYEAQ (reference sequence). CDR3 length: 13 residues. CDR3 sequence (DNA): TGTGCTAGCAGCTTAGTAGAGATGGGTACGCAGTATTTT. Protein product: CASSLVEMGTQYF.

This chain connects TRBV4-2 to TRBJ2-7; the D gene is possibly TRBD2 (5 bases). The ends were cut back, 1 base at V and 3 bases at J, with 19 bases in the middle. This CDR3 comprises 17 residues. The germline V gene has CDR1 LGHNA and CDR2 YNFKEQ. The CDR3 loop is CASSQVAGILNIYEQYF. DNA of the CDR3: TGTGCCAGCAGCCAAGTCGCCGGGATACTGAATATCTACGAGCAGTACTTC.

This clonotype has a count of ten or more. The chain recombines TRBV5-1 with TRBJ2-5; TRBD1 agrees at 7 bases. The CDR3 covers 15 residues. Germline V gene data show CDR1 as SGHRS and CDR2 as YFSETQ. The V gene end was trimmed by 2 bases and the J gene end by 5 bases; junction bases not matched to a gene: 9. The CDR3 reads CASSLGTALGETQYF. CDR3 in DNA: TGCGCCAGCAGCTTAGGGACAGCCCTGGGGGAGACCCAGTACTTC.

This clonotype was seen ten or more times. CDR3 in DNA: TGTGCCAGCAGTTACGGACAGGGGAGGGGAAGCAATCAGCCCCAGCATTTT. Translating it yields CASSYGQGRGSNQPQHF. This rearrangement joins TRBV6-6 to TRBJ1-5; TRBD1 matches 9 bases. Trimming cost V 2 bases and J 1 base; bases outside gene matches: 6. The germline V gene has CDR1 MNHNY and CDR2 SVGAGI (reference sequence). This CDR3 has 17 amino acids.

Details on this clonotype: It may be a read error: a sequence one base away is much more abundant. This chain uses TRBV15 with TRBJ2-3, with unresolved D. The CDR3 is 14 amino acids. Germline V gene data show CDR1 as LNHNV and CDR2 as YYDKDF (reference sequence). This CDR3 reads CVTSRDGSTDTQYF. CDR3 in DNA: TGTGTCACCAGCAGAGACGGGAGCACAGATACGCAGTATTTT.

The table lists this clonotype with a few counts. The germline gene is not matched at one end of the junction; a read error may be the cause. The chain has TRBV5-1 and TRBJ1-5; 7 bases fit TRBD1. Germline V CDR1 and CDR2: SGHRS, YFSETQ. The CDR3 sequence is 15 residues long. The CDR3 reads CASSLQGGSNQPQNF. The CDR3 DNA reads TGCGCCAGCAGCTTGCAGGGGGGTAGCAATCAGCCCCAGAATTTT. Using reference TRBV5-1 and TRBJ1-5 for the parts outside the CDR3, the full variable domain is KAGVTQTPRYLIKTRGQQVTLSCSPISGHRSVSWYQQTPGQGLQFLFEYFSETQRNKGNFPGRFSGRQFSNSRSEMNVSTLELGDSALYLCASSLQGGSNQPQNFGDGTRLSIL.

This clonotype was counted only a few times. This chain joins TRBV5-1 and TRBJ1-2, with D hard to call. CDR1 and CDR2 (germline): SGHRS, YFSETQ. V was shortened by 0 bases and J by 0 bases, with 9 bases between the two germline ends. The CDR3 covers 15 residues. This CDR3 reads CASSLGGMSNYGYTF. The CDR3 region has the DNA TGCGCCAGCAGCTTGGGTGGGATGTCTAACTATGGCTACACCTTC. The variable domain in full, with the rest retrieved from reference TRBV5-1 and TRBJ1-2, is KAGVTQTPRYLIKTRGQQVTLSCSPISGHRSVSWYQQTPGQGLQFLFEYFSETQRNKGNFPGRFSGRQFSNSRSEMNVSTLELGDSALYLCASSLGGMSNYGYTFGSGTRLTVV.

This clonotype showed up many times. This rearrangement joins TRBV12-3 or TRBV12-4 to TRBJ1-1; D is perhaps TRBD1 (5 bases). V lost 3 bases and J 0 bases, leaving 11 bases between the germline ends. This CDR3 spans 15 amino acids. The CDR3 reads CASSFAGPLNTEAFF. In DNA form, the CDR3 reads TGTGCCAGCAGTTTCGCGGGACCCCTGAACACTGAAGCTTTCTTT.

This clonotype was counted ten times or more. The rearrangement links TRBV6-2 or TRBV6-3 to TRBJ1-5, with 7 bases matching TRBD1. Germline V gene sequence: CDR1 MNHEY, CDR2 SVGEGT. Losses at the gene ends were 0 bases for V and 0 bases for J; bases not matched to a gene: 17. The CDR3 totals 21 residues. CDR3: CASSYSRSGTAPLYSNQPQHF. CDR3 nucleotide sequence: TGTGCCAGCAGTTACTCGAGGTCCGGGACAGCGCCTCTTTATAGCAATCAGCCCCAGCATTTT.

This clonotype has a count of ten or more. Here the CDR3 DNA reads TGTGCCATCAGCGGCGCAAGCGGGGGTCAAGAGACCCAGTACTTC. Protein sequence: CAISGASGGQETQYF. V and J are TRBV10-3 and TRBJ2-5; 8 bases map to TRBD2. Germline CDR1 and CDR2: ENHRY and SYGVKD. After removal of 6 bases from V and 2 bases from J, the junction contained 8 bases not matched to a gene. This CDR3 region has 15 residues.

This clonotype was picked up many times. The chain uses TRBV11-2 and TRBJ2-5; D uncertain. The V end lost 3 bases, the J end lost 4 bases, and 9 bases lay between the germline ends. The germline gives CDR1 SGHAT, CDR2 FQNNGV. The CDR3 totals 13 residues. CDR3 DNA sequence: TGTGCCAGCAGCTTTGGACGATCAGAGACCCAGTACTTC. Encoded protein: CASSFGRSETQYF.

This clonotype was counted ten times or more. The genes are TRBV20-1 and TRBJ1-1; TRBD1 agrees at 9 bases. The length of the CDR3 is 13 residues. Germline lookup yields CDR1 DFQATT and CDR2 SNEGSKA (reference sequence). After removal of 4 bases from V and 3 bases from J, the junction contained 3 bases not matched to a gene. CDR3 in DNA: TGCAGTGCTAAGGGACAGGGACACACTGAAGCTTTCTTT. This translates into CSAKGQGHTEAFF.

Ten or more counts support this clonotype. V usage is TRBV11-2 and J usage is TRBJ2-2; 10 positions agree with TRBD2. Trimming cost V 1 base and J 13 bases; bases outside gene matches: 18. CDR3 size: 18 residues. The V gene's germline CDR1 is SGHAT and CDR2 FQNNGV. CDR3 in DNA: TGTGCCAGCAGCTTAGCACTAGCGGGGCCCACGAAAGGCGAGGGGCTGTTTTTT. Its protein is CASSLALAGPTKGEGLFF.

This clonotype was observed many times. V gene TRBV20-1 combines with J gene TRBJ1-2; 9 positions agree with TRBD1. The CDR3 runs to 15 residues. Trimming removed 5 bases from V and 4 bases from J; junction bases left unmatched: 11. Germline V CDR1 and CDR2: DFQATT, SNEGSKA (reference sequence). The DNA of the CDR3 is TGCAGTGCTTCGCCCGGGACAGGGACAATCTATGGCTACACCTTC. Translation: CSASPGTGTIYGYTF.

This clonotype was seen only a few times. The chain is built from TRBV7-9 and TRBJ1-2; D ambiguous. CDR3 length: 14 amino acids. The V and J ends lost 2 bases and 4 bases respectively, with 11 bases between them. Germline values: CDR1 SEHNR, CDR2 FQNEAQ (reference sequence). CDR3 loop: CASSLWAGTYGYTF. The DNA for the CDR3 is TGTGCCAGCAGCTTATGGGCAGGTACCTATGGCTACACCTTC.

The rearrangement joins TRBV7-6 to TRBJ1-1, with no clear D. V lost 5 bases and J 1 base, leaving 14 bases between the germline ends. The CDR3 covers 15 residues. Germline V gene data show CDR1 as SGHVS and CDR2 as FNYEAQ. CDR3 region: CASSRSSSGNTEAFF. CDR3 sequence (DNA): TGTGCCAGCAGCCGCTCCTCATCCGGGAACACTGAAGCTTTCTTT.

J is TRBJ1-5 and V is TRBV20-1; D not certain. In germline, CDR1 is DFQATT, CDR2 SNEGSKA (reference sequence). The CDR3 covers 13 residues. V lost 2 bases, J lost 8 bases, and 13 bases lay in between. The CDR3 here is CSARTSEREPQHF. CDR3 coding DNA: TGCAGTGCTAGAACATCGGAGAGGGAGCCCCAGCATTTT.

This clonotype occurred many times. The chain combines TRBV7-2 with TRBJ1-5, with D unresolved. The CDR3 totals 14 residues. V lost 7 bases to trimming and J lost 0 bases, with 10 bases between them. CDR1 is SGHTA and CDR2 is FQGNSA in the germline V gene. The CDR3 DNA reads TGTGCCAGCAAAACGGACGGTAGCAATCAGCCCCAGCATTTT. It yields the protein CASKTDGSNQPQHF.

This clonotype came up many times. The genes are TRBV4-3 and TRBJ2-1, with 8 bases matching TRBD1. The V segment lost 1 base and the J segment 8 bases; nucleotides outside the gene matches: 7. This CDR3 spans 15 amino acids. Per the germline V gene, CDR1 is LGHNA and CDR2 is YSLEER. The CDR3 sequence: CASSQVDRVIDEQFF. The CDR3 region has the DNA TGCGCCAGCAGCCAAGTGGACAGGGTTATCGATGAGCAGTTCTTC.

This clonotype appeared many times. This chain links TRBV12-3 or TRBV12-4 with TRBJ2-5; D remains unclear. The CDR3 is 13 residues long. V was pared by 1 base and J by 3 bases, with 6 bases between. The CDR3 bases are TGTGCCAGCAGTTTAGGCAGGAAAGAGACCCAGTACTTC. This sequence encodes CASSLGRKETQYF.

A note on this clonotype: A single base separates this from a much larger clone, so it may be a read error. The J gene is TRBJ1-6, the V gene TRBV20-1; no clear D gene. In germline, CDR1 is DFQATT, CDR2 SNEGSKA (reference sequence). The CDR3 contains 12 residues. The germline V and J ends were trimmed by 3 bases and 8 bases, with 8 bases remaining between them. DNA for the CDR3: TGCAGTGCTAGCATGCAGGATTCACCCCTCCACTTT. Protein: CSASMQDSPLHF.